The clone carrying this TCR beta chain was observed a handful of times. The antigen is unknown. This sample's TCRbeta library carried unique molecular identifier barcodes. MiXCR was run by TCRdb on the PCR reads, yielding one entry per CDR3 protein. This table has 90,000 to 120,000 distinct CDR3 sequences, almost 6.5% appearing once. The CDR3 covers 14 residues. V lost 10 bases and J lost 6, with 16 bases in between. Germline V lookup: CDR1 MNHEY, CDR2 SVGEGT. This sample stems from a study of T-cell reconstitution after alpha-beta-depleted transplantation in children. Study-level points and caveats: At one year after transplant, newly produced T cells mostly accounted for T-cell counts and diversity. Diversity of TCRbeta at day 60 was high in some patients, arising from surviving recipient T cells and thymic progenitors.

The clonotype was recovered from a male patient aged 2 to 9 who had a stem cell transplant for acute lymphoblastic leukemia, so the T cells may come from the graft donor. V and J are TRBV6-2 or TRBV6-3 and TRBJ2-6; D remains ambiguous. The material sequenced was PBMCs, mostly from graft donor cells, taken 360 days after TCRalphabeta/CD19-depleted stem cell transplant. Here the CDR3 DNA reads TGTGCCATTGGACGGTCCGGCTCGGCCAACGTCCTGACTTTC. This codes for CAIGRSGSANVLTF.